The rows below give T cell receptor beta chains drawn from one sample of a study of OX40 agonist ivuxolimab in advanced cancers. TCRdb's copy holds only in-frame clones and misses some; the assay was immunoSEQ multiplex PCR. The table has tens of thousands of clones, about 88% seen once. The starting material was CD4+ or CD8+ T cells sorted from blood, obtained in a trial of the OX40 agonist ivuxolimab. The origin of the receptors is an adult with an advanced solid tumor such as melanoma, head and neck, liver or kidney cancer. Each CDR3 is given without its conserved first and last residue. For some rows the clone size is stated as once, few or many, or as a class when expanded; others skip it.

clone_size: .; j_call: TRBJ2-5; v_call: TRBV18; cdr3_aa: ASSPQGPGETQY
clone_size: .; j_call: TRBJ1-1; v_call: TRBV4-3; cdr3_aa: ASSQDPGVNTEAF
clone_size: .; j_call: TRBJ2-5; v_call: TRBV27; cdr3_aa: ASSHQKTQY
clone_size: .; j_call: TRBJ2-2; v_call: TRBV12-5; cdr3_aa: ASKEQLNTGELF
clone_size: .; j_call: TRBJ2-2; v_call: TRBV4-3; cdr3_aa: ASSQRILSVGGGDTGELF
clone_size: .; j_call: TRBJ1-2; v_call: TRBV5-1; cdr3_aa: ASSLGATGNYGYT
clone_size: .; j_call: TRBJ2-3; v_call: TRBV5-4; cdr3_aa: ASSFSGDTQY
clone_size: .; j_call: TRBJ2-7; v_call: TRBV19; cdr3_aa: ASASGGSLWDEQY
clone_size: .; j_call: TRBJ1-5; v_call: TRBV6-6; cdr3_aa: ASSPLLPSQPQH
clone_size: .; j_call: TRBJ2-7; v_call: TRBV18; cdr3_aa: ASSRSTAGQTYEQY
clone_size: .; j_call: TRBJ2-3; v_call: TRBV5-1; cdr3_aa: ASSGGTGGITDTQY
clone_size: few; j_call: TRBJ2-5; v_call: TRBV4-1; cdr3_aa: ASSQGLGEETQY
clone_size: .; j_call: TRBJ2-2; v_call: TRBV7-7; cdr3_aa: ASSLGRTTSTGELF
clone_size: .; j_call: TRBJ2-5; v_call: TRBV7-9; cdr3_aa: ASSLGGPHFGETQY
clone_size: .; j_call: TRBJ1-4; v_call: TRBV28; cdr3_aa: ASSRYQQGAAEKLF
clone_size: .; j_call: TRBJ1-4; v_call: TRBV19; cdr3_aa: ASSILQGATNEKLF
clone_size: .; j_call: TRBJ2-7; v_call: TRBV27; cdr3_aa: ARSWDPGQGYHEQY
clone_size: .; j_call: TRBJ2-2; v_call: TRBV11-2; cdr3_aa: ASSPLSASRAGELF
clone_size: .; j_call: TRBJ1-2; v_call: TRBV7-8; cdr3_aa: ASSLDSSYGYT
clone_size: .; j_call: TRBJ1-1; v_call: TRBV2; cdr3_aa: ASSEQGRQTEAF
clone_size: .; j_call: TRBJ2-1; v_call: TRBV7-3; cdr3_aa: ASSGSQGGLSSEQF
clone_size: .; j_call: TRBJ2-5; v_call: TRBV1; cdr3_aa: TSSQEKTQY
clone_size: .; j_call: TRBJ2-7; v_call: TRBV5-3; cdr3_aa: ARSLNARGSAP
clone_size: once; j_call: TRBJ2-3; v_call: TRBV19; cdr3_aa: ATKATSGPSTDTQY
clone_size: .; j_call: TRBJ1-1; v_call: TRBV9; cdr3_aa: ASSVSGVAEAF
clone_size: .; j_call: TRBJ1-2; v_call: TRBV11-2; cdr3_aa: ASSLAGVSYGYT
clone_size: .; j_call: TRBJ1-1; v_call: TRBV7-9; cdr3_aa: ASSPRGESEAF
clone_size: once; j_call: TRBJ2-1; v_call: TRBV23-1; cdr3_aa: ASTQGQSHNEQF
clone_size: .; j_call: TRBJ1-4; v_call: TRBV5-1; cdr3_aa: ASSFGQGGEKLF
clone_size: few; j_call: TRBJ2-4; v_call: TRBV5-1; cdr3_aa: ASARPPKNIQY
clone_size: .; j_call: TRBJ1-5; v_call: TRBV6-1; cdr3_aa: ASMAGGNQPQH
clone_size: .; j_call: TRBJ1-5; v_call: TRBV27; cdr3_aa: ASKSGVNQPQH
clone_size: .; j_call: TRBJ1-4; v_call: TRBV7-9; cdr3_aa: ASSLAATNEKLF
clone_size: .; j_call: TRBJ2-3; v_call: TRBV11-3; cdr3_aa: ASSLGGHADTQY
clone_size: once; j_call: TRBJ2-1; v_call: TRBV13; cdr3_aa: ASSLVVSFRGTGYNEQF
clone_size: .; j_call: TRBJ2-3; v_call: TRBV28; cdr3_aa: ASRGGGKDTQY
clone_size: .; j_call: TRBJ1-1; v_call: TRBV18; cdr3_aa: ASSPRGMNTEAF
clone_size: .; j_call: TRBJ1-1; v_call: TRBV5-6; cdr3_aa: ASSPRVGRNTEAF
clone_size: .; j_call: TRBJ2-2; v_call: TRBV7-3; cdr3_aa: ASSLTSGSNPGELF
clone_size: .; j_call: TRBJ1-3; v_call: TRBV6-5; cdr3_aa: ASSPGTGAQHTIY
clone_size: .; j_call: TRBJ2-3; v_call: TRBV5-6; cdr3_aa: ASTTGTGGPDTQY
clone_size: .; j_call: TRBJ2-6; v_call: TRBV11-2; cdr3_aa: ASSRLPPGSGANVLT
clone_size: once; j_call: TRBJ2-1; v_call: TRBV21-1; cdr3_aa: ASSIRQGTSGIFVINEQF
clone_size: .; j_call: TRBJ2-5; v_call: TRBV7-6; cdr3_aa: ASSSGLATETQY
clone_size: .; j_call: TRBJ1-3; v_call: TRBV11-3; cdr3_aa: ASSLDQGNTIY
clone_size: .; j_call: TRBJ2-5; v_call: TRBV30; cdr3_aa: AWSVGWQSQETQY
clone_size: .; j_call: TRBJ1-2; v_call: TRBV6-1; cdr3_aa: ASSEDGQANYGYT
clone_size: once; j_call: TRBJ2-3; v_call: TRBV7-7; cdr3_aa: ASSLAWTDTQY
clone_size: .; j_call: TRBJ1-2; v_call: TRBV9; cdr3_aa: ASSAGQTSGYT
clone_size: .; j_call: TRBJ2-7; v_call: TRBV7-9; cdr3_aa: ASSVSNEQY
clone_size: few; j_call: TRBJ1-2; v_call: TRBV30; cdr3_aa: AWRSKGQGGGYT
clone_size: .; j_call: TRBJ1-2; v_call: TRBV19; cdr3_aa: ASSITGVPGYT
clone_size: .; j_call: TRBJ2-7; v_call: TRBV18; cdr3_aa: ASSLVQGTGEQY
clone_size: few; j_call: TRBJ1-3; v_call: TRBV7-2; cdr3_aa: ASSLVQGGGNTIY
clone_size: .; j_call: TRBJ2-5; v_call: TRBV2; cdr3_aa: ASSGGPQETQY